The 26 T cell receptor beta chains below all came from one sample that was sequenced in a study of molecular identifiers for immune sequencing clone quantification. Each CDR3 protein gets one entry after TCRdb re-called the PCR reads with MiXCR. Counted here are about 510,000 distinct CDR3 sequences, over 20% occurring once; the ten biggest clones make up approximately 0.84%. The material sequenced was naive CD8+ T cells from blood, with Jurkat cell RNA spiked in. Subset defined: FACS-sorted CD8+CD4-CCR7+CD45RA+ naive T cells. These receptors originate from a human donor in good health. Some libraries in this study had Jurkat cell RNA spiked in.

This clonotype was recorded a few times. The chain is built from TRBV7-9 and TRBJ2-5; 9 nucleotides agree with TRBD1. From germline, CDR1 is SEHNR and CDR2 FQNEAQ (reference sequence). The V segment lost 5 bases and the J segment 5 bases; nucleotides outside the gene matches: 12. The CDR3 has 16 amino acids. Here the CDR3 reads CASSPRDREGAETQYF. CDR3 in DNA: TGTGCCAGCAGCCCCCGGGACAGGGAAGGGGCCGAGACCCAGTACTTC.

This clonotype was seen only a few times. The chain combines TRBV20-1 with TRBJ2-6, with D unresolved. The CDR3 covers 17 residues. The V and J ends lost 1 base and 0 bases respectively, with 13 bases between them. Germline V gene data show CDR1 as DFQATT and CDR2 as SNEGSKA (reference sequence). The CDR3 DNA sequence: TGCAGTGCTAGAGTTCCGGCCACAGACTCTGGGGCCAACGTCCTGACTTTC. Translated: CSARVPATDSGANVLTF.

This sequence joins TRBV12-3 or TRBV12-4 and TRBJ2-5; D possibly uses TRBD1 or TRBD2 (6 bases each). V shed 10 bases and J shed 5 bases, with 20 bases lying between them. This CDR3 comprises 14 residues. CDR3 in DNA: TGTGCCACTGAGCCGGGGGCGGGGTATGAGACCCAGTACTTC. This translates into CATEPGAGYETQYF.

This clonotype appeared once. CDR3 DNA: TGCAGCGCGCTTTTGGCAGGGGGTAGTTACGAGCAGTACTTC. It is translated as CSALLAGGSYEQYF. J is TRBJ2-7 and V is TRBV29-1, with 7 nucleotides matching TRBD1. CDR3 size: 14 residues. V dropped 7 bases and J dropped 4; count of bases not matched to a gene: 13. Germline-derived CDR1 and CDR2 are SQVTM and ANQGSEA.

There are a few counts of this clonotype. At one of its ends the junction is not consistent with the germline gene, which may arise from a read error. This chain uses TRBV7-7 with TRBJ2-5, with TRBD2 identical over 11 bases. This CDR3 is built from 15 residues. The germline CDR1 and CDR2 sequences are SSHAT and FNYEAQ (reference sequence). The CDR3 reads CASSLLAGVAETQYF. The CDR3, as DNA: TGTGCTAGCAGCCTACTAGCGGGAGTCGCAGAGACCCAGTACTTC.

This clonotype was counted at least ten times. This chain connects TRBV5-1 to TRBJ2-3; TRBD1 or TRBD2 may be the D gene (5 bases each). This CDR3 is built from 19 residues. The V gene's germline CDR1 is SGHRS and CDR2 YFSETQ. V dropped 3 bases and J dropped 0 bases, with 23 bases sitting between them. The CDR3 here is CASSSPSWDGPTSTDTQYF. CDR3 DNA: TGCGCCAGCAGCTCGCCATCCTGGGACGGGCCGACGAGCACAGATACGCAGTATTTT.

Details on this clonotype: The missing conserved phenylalanine or tryptophan at the end of this CDR3 makes a read error likely. The V call is TRBV7-9, the J call TRBJ1-1; D gene uncertain. Trimming shortened V by 2 bases and J by 3 bases, and 13 bases separated the two germline ends. This CDR3 region has 15 residues. Per the germline V gene, CDR1 is SEHNR and CDR2 is FQNEAQ (reference sequence). The CDR3 DNA is TGTGCCAGCAGCTTAATCCGCCCTCTTGACACTGAAGCTTTCCTT. The encoded protein is CASSLIRPLDTEAFL.

The chain carries TRBV28 and TRBJ2-3; 7 bases line up with TRBD1. The germline V gene encodes CDR1 MDHEN and CDR2 SYDVKM. With V trimmed by 7 bases and J by 13 bases, 11 bases remained unmatched. The CDR3 covers 12 residues. The CDR3 is CASTARTGFEYF. The DNA for the CDR3 is TGTGCCAGCACAGCCCGGACAGGATTTGAGTATTTT.

V is TRBV12-3 or TRBV12-4 and J is TRBJ2-2; 7 bases map to TRBD2. Germline trimming cut 8 bases from V and 8 bases from J; bases unmatched to any gene: 5. CDR3 length: 12 amino acids. The CDR3 reads CASFGGGGELFF. The CDR3 DNA follows: TGTGCCAGCTTTGGGGGAGGGGGGGAGCTGTTTTTT.

This clonotype has more than one count but fewer than ten. The chain combines TRBV25-1 with TRBJ2-6, with D possibly called TRBD1 or TRBD2 (5 bases each). This CDR3 has 16 amino acids. From germline, CDR1 is MGHDK and CDR2 SYGVNS. V gave up 4 bases and J gave up 0 bases, with 10 bases separating them. The DNA for the CDR3 is TGTGCCAGCAGTGGGGCCGGGGCCTCTGGGGCCAACGTCCTGACTTTC. Residues: CASSGAGASGANVLTF.

In its sample, this clonotype was seen many times. This chain links TRBV6-5 with TRBJ1-2; the D is unclear. The CDR3 length is 14 residues. The V end was cut by 0 bases, the J end by 1 base, with 6 bases between. CDR1 is MNHEY and CDR2 is SVGAGI in the germline V gene. The CDR3 protein is CASSYSWGNYGYTF. The CDR3 DNA follows: TGTGCCAGCAGTTACTCGTGGGGTAACTATGGCTACACCTTC.

The gene calls are TRBV24-1 and TRBJ2-3, with 9 bases identical to TRBD1. The CDR3 runs 16 residues. V gave up 4 bases and J gave up 1 base; unmatched junction bases: 5. Germline-derived CDR1 and CDR2 are KGHDR and SFDVKD. The CDR3 spells CATSDPDRGGTDTQYF. The CDR3 coding sequence is TGTGCCACCAGTGACCCGGACAGGGGAGGCACAGATACGCAGTATTTT.

The count of this clonotype is one. This chain joins TRBV7-8 and TRBJ2-6, with D possibly matching TRBD2 (5 bases). The V and J ends lost 5 bases and 3 bases respectively, with 14 bases between them. Germline V gene data show CDR1 as SGHVS and CDR2 as FQNEAQ. The CDR3 runs 16 residues. The CDR3: CASSPDGLYGANVLTF. CDR3 nucleotide sequence: TGTGCCAGCAGCCCGGACGGACTCTATGGGGCCAACGTCCTGACTTTC. The full variable domain, completed using reference TRBV7-8 and TRBJ2-6, is GAGVSQSPRYKVAKRGQDVALRCDPISGHVSLFWYQQALGQGPEFLTYFQNEAQLDKSGLPSDRFFAERPEGSVSTLKIQRTQQEDSAVYLCASSPDGLYGANVLTFGAGSRLTVL.

This clonotype was detected many times. The V and J genes are TRBV29-1 and TRBJ2-7; the match to TRBD1 covers 8 bases. Trimming removed 1 base from V and 6 bases from J; junction bases left unmatched: 2. The germline V gene has CDR1 SQVTM and CDR2 ANQGSEA. The CDR3 covers 12 residues. CDR3 coding DNA: TGCAGCGTTGAAGCAGGGGGCTTCGAGCAGTACTTC. Translation gives CSVEAGGFEQYF.

Comments on this clonotype: This clone may be a read error of a much larger clone one base away. The conserved phenylalanine or tryptophan is not found at the CDR3 terminus, so this likely reflects a read error. The chain recombines TRBV20-1 with TRBJ2-5; 11 bases are a match to TRBD1. Trimming cost V 3 bases and J 4 bases; bases outside gene matches: 1. The germline V gene has CDR1 DFQATT and CDR2 SNEGSKA (reference sequence). There are 13 residues in the CDR3. CDR3 nucleotides: TGCAGTGCTAGGGACAGGGGGCGAGAGACCCAGTACCTC. Encoded protein: CSARDRGRETQYL.

This clonotype was recorded a few times. The chain carries TRBV7-2 and TRBJ2-7; TRBD1 might be the D (6 bases). CDR3 length: 14 amino acids. Between the trimmed V and J ends, which lost 4 bases and 3 bases, there was a span of 13 bases. In germline, CDR1 is SGHTA, CDR2 FQGNSA. The CDR3 DNA reads as TGTGCCAGCAGCTACCGGACAGCAAACTACGAGCAGTACTTC. Its protein product is CASSYRTANYEQYF. Combining the CDR3 with reference TRBV7-2 and TRBJ2-7 gives the whole variable domain GAGVSQSPSNKVTEKGKDVELRCDPISGHTALYWYRQSLGQGLEFLIYFQGNSAPDKSGLPSDRFSAERTGGSVSTLTIQRTQQEDSAVYLCASSYRTANYEQYFGPGTRLTVT.

This clonotype was recorded many times. The chain is built from TRBV7-9 and TRBJ2-3; D unclear. Germline V gene lookup returns CDR1 SEHNR and CDR2 FQNEAQ (reference sequence). The CDR3 runs to 13 residues. The germline V and J ends were trimmed by 3 bases and 6 bases, with 10 bases remaining between them. The CDR3 DNA reads TGTGCCAGCAGCTTTATGCCCGGGGATACGCAGTATTTT. As protein: CASSFMPGDTQYF. The full variable domain, rest sourced from reference TRBV7-9 and TRBJ2-3, is DTGVSQNPRHKITKRGQNVTFRCDPISEHNRLYWYRQTLGQGPEFLTYFQNEAQLEKSRLLSDRFSAERPKGSFSTLEIQRTEQGDSAMYLCASSFMPGDTQYFGPGTRLTVL.

V gene TRBV11-2 combines with J gene TRBJ1-5; no reliable D call. Germline CDR1 reads SGHAT; CDR2 reads FQNNGV. The V end was cut by 5 bases, the J end by 4 bases, with 6 bases between. The CDR3 loop spans 12 amino acids. CDR3: CASSHLNQPQHF. CDR3 DNA sequence: TGTGCCAGCAGCCACTTAAATCAGCCCCAGCATTTT. The variable domain in full, completed from reference TRBV11-2 and TRBJ1-5, reads EAGVAQSPRYKIIEKRQSVAFWCNPISGHATLYWYQQILGQGPKLLIQFQNNGVVDDSQLPKDRFSAERLKGVDSTLKIQPAKLEDSAVYLCASSHLNQPQHFGDGTRLSIL.

This clonotype was recorded many times. The rearrangement joins TRBV7-2 to TRBJ2-1; 9 bases align to TRBD1. J lost 7 bases, V lost 5 bases, and 9 bases had no gene match. CDR1 and CDR2 (germline): SGHTA, FQGNSA. The CDR3 length is 15 residues. The CDR3 nucleotides read TGTGCCAGCAGCCCTACAGGGGGCGAGGGGAATGAGCAGTTCTTC. Its translation: CASSPTGGEGNEQFF.

This clonotype was counted only a few times. This sequence joins TRBV7-9 and TRBJ2-1; no definite D call. The CDR3 loop spans 13 amino acids. The ends were cut back, 3 bases at V and 7 bases at J, with 10 bases in the middle. From germline, CDR1 is SEHNR and CDR2 FQNEAQ (reference sequence). The DNA of the CDR3 is TGTGCCAGCAGCTTGAACAGCGCGAATGAGCAGTTCTTC. This encodes CASSLNSANEQFF. The full variable domain, rest sourced from reference TRBV7-9 and TRBJ2-1, is DTGVSQNPRHKITKRGQNVTFRCDPISEHNRLYWYRQTLGQGPEFLTYFQNEAQLEKSRLLSDRFSAERPKGSFSTLEIQRTEQGDSAMYLCASSLNSANEQFFGPGTRLTVL.

This clonotype was seen many times. This chain joins TRBV30 and TRBJ1-1; the D gene is possibly TRBD1 (6 bases). Germline values: CDR1 GTSNPN, CDR2 SVGIG (reference sequence). This CDR3 has 13 amino acids. Trimming took off 0 bases at V and 8 bases at J, with 13 bases between the two ends. CDR3 sequence (DNA): TGTGCCTGGAGTGTACTTTTCGGGGGCGAAGCTTTCTTT. Protein: CAWSVLFGGEAFF.

This clonotype was counted between two and nine times. The V call is TRBV12-5, the J call TRBJ2-7; 7 bases line up with TRBD2. CDR3 length equals 12 residues. After removal of 6 bases from V and 6 bases from J, the junction contained 5 bases not matched to a gene. Germline V CDR1 and CDR2: LGHNT, FRNRAP. The CDR3 sequence is CASGTSVGEQYF. CDR3 DNA: TGTGCTAGTGGAACTAGCGTGGGCGAGCAGTACTTC.

This clonotype occurred many times. V gene TRBV9 combines with J gene TRBJ1-4, with D uncertain. The V gene lost 1 base and the J gene lost 0 bases, with 4 bases spanning the gap. Germline V gene sequence: CDR1 SGDLS, CDR2 YYNGEE. The CDR3 is 14 residues long. As DNA, the CDR3 is TGTGCCAGCAGCGTAAGTGCAACTAATGAAAAACTGTTTTTT. Encoded protein: CASSVSATNEKLFF.

This chain uses TRBV21-1 with TRBJ1-4. TRBV21-1 counts as a pseudogene. CDR3 size: 15 residues. CDR3 protein: CASSIRRSPSLGLFF. The CDR3 DNA reads as TGTGCCAGCAGCATTCGGAGGTCCCCCTCCCTAGGACTGTTTTTT.

CDR3 DNA: TGTGCCAGCAGCGAGGGACTTACAATCAAAACCTACGAGCAGTACTTC. Its translation is CASSEGLTIKTYEQYF. The chain carries TRBV5-6 and TRBJ2-7; maybe TRBD2 (6 bases). The length of the CDR3 is 16 residues. With 4 bases removed from V and 2 bases from J, the gap between germline ends came to 19 bases. Germline assignment: CDR1 SGHDT and CDR2 YYEEEE.

This clonotype was counted a few times. The chain couples TRBV2 to TRBJ2-7; D tentatively reads TRBD1 or TRBD2 (5 bases each). The V end was cut by 2 bases, the J end by 2 bases, with 13 bases between. Looked up from germline, CDR1 is SNHLY and CDR2 is FYNNEI. The length of the CDR3 is 15 residues. The CDR3 region has the DNA TGTGCCAGCAGTGAAACCGGGACCGAAACCTACGAGCAGTACTTC. It yields the protein CASSETGTETYEQYF.